This TCR beta chain was identified in a study of T cells in Graves' hyperthyroidism and ophthalmopathy. Looking at the study overall: Peripheral blood was secured at the point of initial diagnosis, before any treatment. Study observations and caveats: Within blood appeared most thyroid clonotypes that had expanded above 0.001.

Germline V gene data show CDR1 as SGHDT and CDR2 as YYEEEE. The CDR3 spans 15 residues. Trimming shortened V by 0 bases and J by 2 bases, and 9 bases separated the two germline ends. PBMCs came from 10 ml fresh peripheral blood. This clonotype was seen only a few times. What it binds is not known. RNA transcripts provided the source from which TCR beta CDR3 regions were amplified. RT-PCR in the first round (using the HTBI primer set) targeted the TCR CDR3. TCRdb independently ran MiXCR on the multiplex PCR reads; one entry per CDR3 protein. Of a few hundred thousand distinct CDR3 sequences listed, roughly a sixth are singletons.

Sequencing input: blood. The gene calls are TRBV5-6 and TRBJ1-3; D might be TRBD1 (6 bases). The sequence was obtained from a woman aged 35 to 49 with Graves' ophthalmopathy. CDR3 sequence (DNA): TGTGCCAGCAGCTTGGAGCGGACAGCTGGAAACACCATATATTTT. Translated: CASSLERTAGNTIYF.